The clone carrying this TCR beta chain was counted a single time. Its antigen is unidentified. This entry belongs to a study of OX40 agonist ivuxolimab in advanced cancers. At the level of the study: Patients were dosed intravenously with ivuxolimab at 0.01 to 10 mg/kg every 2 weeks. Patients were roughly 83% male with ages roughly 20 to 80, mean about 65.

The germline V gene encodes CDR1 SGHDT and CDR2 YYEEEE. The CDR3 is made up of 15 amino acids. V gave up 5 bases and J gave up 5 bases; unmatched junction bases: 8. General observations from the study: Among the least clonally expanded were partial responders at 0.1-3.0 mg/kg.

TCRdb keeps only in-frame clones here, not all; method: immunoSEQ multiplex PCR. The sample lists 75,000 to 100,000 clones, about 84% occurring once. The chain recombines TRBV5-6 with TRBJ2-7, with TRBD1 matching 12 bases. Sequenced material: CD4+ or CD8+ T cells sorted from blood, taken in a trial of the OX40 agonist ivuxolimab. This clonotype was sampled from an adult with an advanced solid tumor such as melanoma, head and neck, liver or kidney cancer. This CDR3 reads CASRLTGTGGDEQYF. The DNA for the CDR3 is TGTGCCAGCAGACTAACCGGGACAGGGGGCGACGAGCAGTACTTC.